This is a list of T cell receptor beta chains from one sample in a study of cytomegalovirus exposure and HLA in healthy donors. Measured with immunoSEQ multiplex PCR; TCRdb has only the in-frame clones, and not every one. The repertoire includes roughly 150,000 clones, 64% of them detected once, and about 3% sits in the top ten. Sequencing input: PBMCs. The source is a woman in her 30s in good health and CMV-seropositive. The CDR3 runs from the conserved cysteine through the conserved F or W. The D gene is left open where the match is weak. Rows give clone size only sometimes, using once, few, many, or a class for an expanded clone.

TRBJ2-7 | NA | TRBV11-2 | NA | CASSLIGGTAAYEQYF | TGTGCCAGCAGCTTAATCGGAGGGACTGCCGCCTACGAGCAGTACTTC
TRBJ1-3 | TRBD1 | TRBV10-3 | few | CAISQGAYGNTIYF | TGTGCCATCAGCCAGGGGGCTTATGGAAACACCATATATTTT
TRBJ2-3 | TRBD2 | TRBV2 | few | CASRWGLAGVDTQYF | TGTGCCAGCAGATGGGGACTAGCGGGAGTGGATACGCAGTATTTT
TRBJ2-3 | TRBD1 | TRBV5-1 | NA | CASRSTGADTQYF | TGCGCCAGCAGGTCGACAGGGGCAGATACGCAGTATTTT
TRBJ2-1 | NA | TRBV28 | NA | CASITGGSSYNEQFF | TGTGCCAGCATTACCGGTGGGAGCTCCTACAATGAGCAGTTCTTC
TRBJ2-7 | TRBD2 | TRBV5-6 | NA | CASSSLAGGGYEQYF | TGTGCCAGCAGCTCCTTAGCGGGAGGGGGATACGAGCAGTACTTC
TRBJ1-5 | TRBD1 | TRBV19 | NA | CASSTGDGQPQHF | TGTGCCAGTAGCACAGGGGACGGGCAGCCCCAGCATTTT
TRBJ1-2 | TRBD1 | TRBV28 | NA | CASSSLTGDNYGYTF | TGTGCCAGCAGTTCTCTGACAGGGGATAACTATGGCTACACCTTC
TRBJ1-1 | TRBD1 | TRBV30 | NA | CAWSRGQTPNTEAFF | TGTGCCTGGTCCCGGGGACAGACTCCAAACACTGAAGCTTTCTTT
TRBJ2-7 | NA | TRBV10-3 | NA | CAISELDEQYF | TGTGCCATCAGTGAGTTAGACGAGCAGTACTTC
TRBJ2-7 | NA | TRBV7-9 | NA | CASISAGGPYEQYF | TGTGCCAGCATCTCCGCCGGCGGGCCCTACGAGCAGTACTTC